This record covers a single T cell receptor beta chain. Its cognate antigen is unknown. Assay used: immunoSEQ multiplex PCR; TCRdb lists only in-frame clones, some missing. The data contain about 160,000 clones, under 95% of them seen just once; the ten biggest clones take up around 4.6%. The sample belongs to a study of T cell responses to AZD1222 COVID-19 vaccine. This CDR3 spans 14 amino acids. The germline V and J ends were trimmed by 3 bases and 10 bases, with 13 bases remaining between them. Germline V gene data show CDR1 as SEHNR and CDR2 as FQNEAQ (reference sequence). General observations from the study: White British ancestry dominated among donors, who included more females, and clonal diversity was possibly underestimated.

This TCR came from an adult in good health. The chain carries TRBV7-9 and TRBJ1-6, with no clear D. Material: peripheral blood, obtained on day 0 of MenACWY control vaccination. CDR3 region: CASSFPKDRSPLHF. For the CDR3, the DNA is TGTGCCAGCAGCTTCCCAAAGGACCGCTCACCCCTCCACTTT.